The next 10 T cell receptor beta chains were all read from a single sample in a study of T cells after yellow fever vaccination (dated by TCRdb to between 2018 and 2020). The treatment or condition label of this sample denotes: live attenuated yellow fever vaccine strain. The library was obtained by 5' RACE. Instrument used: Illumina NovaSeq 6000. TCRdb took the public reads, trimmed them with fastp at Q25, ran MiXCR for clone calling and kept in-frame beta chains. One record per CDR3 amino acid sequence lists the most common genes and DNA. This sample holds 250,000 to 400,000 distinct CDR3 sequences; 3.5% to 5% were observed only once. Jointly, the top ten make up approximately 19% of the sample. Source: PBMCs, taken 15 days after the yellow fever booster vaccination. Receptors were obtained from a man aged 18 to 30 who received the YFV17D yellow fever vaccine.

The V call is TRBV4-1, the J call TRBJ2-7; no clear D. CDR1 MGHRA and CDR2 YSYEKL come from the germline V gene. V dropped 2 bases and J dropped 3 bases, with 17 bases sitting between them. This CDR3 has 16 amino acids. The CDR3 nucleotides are TGCGCCAGCAGCCAACACGGAAACGGACCCGACTACGAGCAGTACTTC. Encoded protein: CASSQHGNGPDYEQYF.

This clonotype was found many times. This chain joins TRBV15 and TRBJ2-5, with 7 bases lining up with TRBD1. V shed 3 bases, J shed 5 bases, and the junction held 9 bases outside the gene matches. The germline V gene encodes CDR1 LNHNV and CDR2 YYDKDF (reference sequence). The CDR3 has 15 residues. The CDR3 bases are TGTGCCACCAGCAGGGACAGGCCCCTAGGGGAGACCCAGTACTTC. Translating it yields CATSRDRPLGETQYF.

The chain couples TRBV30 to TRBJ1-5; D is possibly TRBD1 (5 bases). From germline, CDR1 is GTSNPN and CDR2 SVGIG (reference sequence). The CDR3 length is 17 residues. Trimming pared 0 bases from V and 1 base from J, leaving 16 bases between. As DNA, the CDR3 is TGTGCCTGGAGTGTAGACCGCGGGGGTCGAAGCAATCAGCCCCAGCATTTT. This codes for CAWSVDRGGRSNQPQHF.

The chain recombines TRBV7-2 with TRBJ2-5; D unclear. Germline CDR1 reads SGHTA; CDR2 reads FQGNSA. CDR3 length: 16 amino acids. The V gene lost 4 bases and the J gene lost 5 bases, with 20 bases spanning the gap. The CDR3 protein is CASSSFYPGTGETQYF. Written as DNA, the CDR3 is TGTGCCAGCAGCTCCTTTTATCCTGGCACTGGGGAGACCCAGTACTTC.

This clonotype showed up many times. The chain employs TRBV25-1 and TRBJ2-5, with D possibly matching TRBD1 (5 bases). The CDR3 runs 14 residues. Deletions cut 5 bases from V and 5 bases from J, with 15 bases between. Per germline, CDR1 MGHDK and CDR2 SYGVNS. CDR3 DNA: TGTGCCAGCAGTACGATGCAGGGTGTGGAGACCCAGTACTTC. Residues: CASSTMQGVETQYF.

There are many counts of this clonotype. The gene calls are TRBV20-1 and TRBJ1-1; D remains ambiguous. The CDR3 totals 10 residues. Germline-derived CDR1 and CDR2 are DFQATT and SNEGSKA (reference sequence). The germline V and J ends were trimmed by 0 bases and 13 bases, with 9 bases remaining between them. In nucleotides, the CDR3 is TGCAGTGCTAGAGATCGTTGGGTTTTCTTT. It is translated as CSARDRWVFF.

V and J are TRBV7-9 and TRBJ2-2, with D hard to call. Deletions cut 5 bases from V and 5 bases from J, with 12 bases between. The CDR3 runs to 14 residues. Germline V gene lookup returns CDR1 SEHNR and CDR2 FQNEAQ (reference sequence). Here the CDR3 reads CASSNWAETGELFF. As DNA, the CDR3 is TGTGCCAGCAGCAATTGGGCAGAGACCGGGGAGCTGTTTTTT.

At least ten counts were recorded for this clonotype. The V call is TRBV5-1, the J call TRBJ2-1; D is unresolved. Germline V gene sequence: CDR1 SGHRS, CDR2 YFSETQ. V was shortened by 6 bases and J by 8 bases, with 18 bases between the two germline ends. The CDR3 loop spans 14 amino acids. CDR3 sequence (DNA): TGCGCCAGCAACATGGACGGAGCCCGCGATGAGCAGTTCTTC. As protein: CASNMDGARDEQFF.

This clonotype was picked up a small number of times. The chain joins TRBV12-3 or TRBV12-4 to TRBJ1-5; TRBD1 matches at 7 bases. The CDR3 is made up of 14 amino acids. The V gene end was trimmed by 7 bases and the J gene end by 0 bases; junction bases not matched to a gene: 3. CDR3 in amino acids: CASNHRGSNQPQHF. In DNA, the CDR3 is TGTGCCAGCAACCACAGGGGTAGCAATCAGCCCCAGCATTTT.

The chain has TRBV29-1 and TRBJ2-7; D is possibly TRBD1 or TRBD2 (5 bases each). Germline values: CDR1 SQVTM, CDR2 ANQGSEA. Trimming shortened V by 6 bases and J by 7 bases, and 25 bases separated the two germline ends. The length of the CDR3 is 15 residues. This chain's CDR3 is CSVAGDRDLPYEQYF. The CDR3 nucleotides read TGCAGCGTCGCCGGGGATCGGGACCTTCCTTATGAGCAGTACTTC.